The entry below gives a single T cell receptor beta chain sequence along with its context. As handled by the study authors: From reference gene primer amplification, estimates of nucleated cell counts were derived. Produced via immunoSEQ multiplex PCR; TCRdb's table is partial and in-frame only. That table furnishes V, J and clone size, whereas the DNA furnished D and trimming. The sample includes 300,000 to 400,000 clones, more than 85% seen only once; the top ten take 3%. The record originates from a study of blood T cell repertoires in COVID-19. About the research overall: The cDNA or gDNA used as material had been derived from T cells, B-cell-depleted T cells, or PBMCs.

The clonotype comes from a human donor in a cohort sampled during active COVID-19. The sequenced sample consisted of peripheral blood.

CDR3 amino acids: CSVATSGGAMETQYF. The CDR3 DNA follows: TGCAGCGTTGCTACAAGCGGGGGGGCCATGGAGACCCAGTACTTC. This rearrangement joins TRBV29-1 to TRBJ2-5, with 10 bases aligning to TRBD2. CDR1 SQVTM and CDR2 ANQGSEA come from the germline V gene. Unmatched junction bases numbered 10, after V lost 4 bases and J lost 5 bases. CDR3 length: 15 residues.